A single T cell receptor beta chain is shown here with its context. Its target is unknown. The entry originates in a study of response to subunit inactivated influenza vaccine. Study-wide findings and caveats: It was the authors' suggestion that each seasonal influenza vaccination recruits few new T cells.

MiXCR, run by TCRdb on the RT-PCR reads, gives a single entry per CDR3 protein. Here the sample spans 800,000 or so distinct CDR3 sequences, around 20% being singletons. The CDR3 consists of 15 residues. Germline V lookup: CDR1 MDHEN, CDR2 SYDVKM. Trimming cost V 8 bases and J 7 bases; bases outside gene matches: 13. The V gene is TRBV28, the J gene TRBJ2-1, with 8 bases identical to TRBD1. The clonotype comes from a man aged 45-65 years who received an inactivated influenza vaccine. The sequenced sample was PBMCs from blood, obtained more than 4 days after vaccination. The CDR3 nucleotides are TGTGCCAGCGCCCGTGAGGACAGGGCCGGAAATGAGCAGTTCTTC. Protein sequence: CASAREDRAGNEQFF.